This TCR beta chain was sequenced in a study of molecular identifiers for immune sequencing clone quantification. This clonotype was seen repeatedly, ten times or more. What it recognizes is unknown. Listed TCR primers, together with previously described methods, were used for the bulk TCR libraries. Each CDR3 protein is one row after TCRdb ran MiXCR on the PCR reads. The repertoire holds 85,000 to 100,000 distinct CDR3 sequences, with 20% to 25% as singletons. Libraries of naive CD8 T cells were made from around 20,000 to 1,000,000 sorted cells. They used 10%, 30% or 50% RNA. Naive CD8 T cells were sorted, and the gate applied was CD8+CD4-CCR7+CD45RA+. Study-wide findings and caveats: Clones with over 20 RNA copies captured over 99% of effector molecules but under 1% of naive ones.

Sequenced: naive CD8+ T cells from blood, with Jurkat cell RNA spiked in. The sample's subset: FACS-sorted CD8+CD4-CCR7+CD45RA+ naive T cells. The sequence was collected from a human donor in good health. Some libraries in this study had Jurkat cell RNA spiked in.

The CDR3 loop reads CASSQGVSIDEQYF. CDR3 sequence (DNA): TGCGCCAGCAGCCAAGGTGTTAGTATCGACGAGCAGTACTTC. This sequence joins TRBV4-3 and TRBJ2-7; D ambiguous. This CDR3 region has 14 residues. V was trimmed by 1 base and J by 5 bases, leaving 12 bases between them. The germline gives CDR1 LGHNA, CDR2 YSLEER.